The next 25 T cell receptor beta chains were all read from a single sample in a study of T cell responses to AZD1222 COVID-19 vaccine. Measured with immunoSEQ multiplex PCR; TCRdb has only the in-frame clones, and not every one. The data show about 79,000 clones, about four fifths seen once. The source was peripheral blood, collected 28 days after the second AZD1222 dose. All receptors come from an adult who received the AZD1222 COVID-19 vaccine.

The chain carries TRBV7-8 and TRBJ2-7; D remains ambiguous. This CDR3 has 11 residues. CDR1 and CDR2 from the germline V gene are SGHVS and FQNEAQ. The V gene lost 5 bases and the J gene lost 5 bases, with 7 bases spanning the gap. The CDR3 reads CASSQANEQYF. The CDR3 DNA is TGTGCCAGCAGCCAGGCTAACGAGCAGTACTTC.

V gene TRBV5-1 combines with J gene TRBJ2-1; 9 positions match TRBD1. V dropped 4 bases and J dropped 10; count of bases not matched to a gene: 15. Germline V gene lookup returns CDR1 SGHRS and CDR2 YFSETQ. The CDR3 covers 16 residues. The CDR3 bases are TGCGCCAGCAGCCTCTCGCCGACAGGGGGGGGAAGCGAGCAGTTCTTC. Translating gives CASSLSPTGGGSEQFF.

The chain uses TRBV11-2 and TRBJ2-7; a weak D match, TRBD2 (6 bases). This CDR3 contains 14 residues. With 5 bases removed from V and 2 bases from J, the gap between germline ends came to 13 bases. The V gene's germline CDR1 is SGHAT and CDR2 FQNNGV. This CDR3 is CASSTWAGTYEQYF. The CDR3, as DNA: TGTGCCAGCAGCACTTGGGCGGGAACCTACGAGCAGTACTTC.

The rearrangement joins TRBV28 to TRBJ1-6; tentative D call: TRBD1 (5 bases). Germline V CDR1 and CDR2: MDHEN, SYDVKM. The V gene lost 2 bases and the J gene lost 4 bases, with 21 bases spanning the gap. The CDR3 loop spans 19 amino acids. The chain's CDR3 is CASSLSEGLGALYNSPLHF. For the CDR3, the DNA is TGTGCCAGCAGTTTAAGTGAGGGGCTGGGCGCTTTGTATAATTCACCCCTCCACTTT.

The V gene is TRBV7-9, the J gene TRBJ1-1; TRBD1 matches at 8 bases. Germline V gives CDR1 SEHNR, CDR2 FQNEAQ (reference sequence). V lost 0 bases, J lost 4 bases, and 4 bases stayed unmatched. The CDR3 sequence is 15 residues long. The CDR3 region is CASSLATGVRTEAFF. The CDR3 nucleotides are TGTGCCAGCAGCTTAGCGACAGGGGTCCGCACTGAAGCTTTCTTT.

The chain combines TRBV18 with TRBJ2-7; 8 positions match TRBD1. V was clipped by 5 bases and J by 0 bases; unmatched bases: 9. This CDR3 comprises 16 residues. Germline lookup yields CDR1 KGHSH and CDR2 LQKENI. The CDR3 is CASSDRGQDISYEQYF. As DNA, the CDR3 is TGTGCCAGCTCAGATAGGGGACAGGATATCTCCTACGAGCAGTACTTC.

The rearrangement links TRBV12-5 to TRBJ2-2, with 8 positions matching TRBD2. J was trimmed by 4 bases and V by 5 bases; bases with no gene match: 3. Germline values: CDR1 LGHNT, CDR2 FRNRAP. There are 14 residues in the CDR3. CDR3 residues: CASGMAGGTGELFF. The CDR3 nucleotides read TGTGCTAGTGGTATGGCGGGGGGCACCGGGGAGCTGTTTTTT.

The J gene is TRBJ2-7, the V gene TRBV7-2; no clear D gene. Trimming removed 1 base at V and 0 bases at J, with 4 bases between. Looked up from germline, CDR1 is SGHTA and CDR2 is FQGNSA. The CDR3 runs to 13 residues. The CDR3 region has the DNA TGTGCCAGCAGCTTAGACTACTCCTACGAGCAGTACTTC. Protein: CASSLDYSYEQYF.

The chain uses TRBV28 and TRBJ1-6; D is uncertain. V was trimmed by 6 bases and J by 5 bases, leaving 5 bases between them. The CDR3 is 12 residues long. Germline CDR1 is MDHEN and CDR2 is SYDVKM. This CDR3 reads CASRLNNSPLHF. CDR3 DNA sequence: TGTGCCAGCAGACTAAATAATTCACCCCTCCACTTT. The whole variable domain, filled in from reference TRBV28 and TRBJ1-6, reads DVKVTQSSRYLVKRTGEKVFLECVQDMDHENMFWYRQDPGLGLRLIYFSYDVKMKEKGDIPEGYSVSREKKERFSLILESASTNQTSMYLCASRLNNSPLHFGNGTRLTVT.

The chain joins TRBV28 to TRBJ1-5; no firm D call. The ends were cut back, 7 bases at V and 2 bases at J, with 12 bases in the middle. The germline V gene has CDR1 MDHEN and CDR2 SYDVKM. CDR3 length: 14 amino acids. This chain's CDR3 is CASNGVPGNQPQHF. Here the CDR3 DNA reads TGTGCCAGCAACGGGGTGCCCGGCAATCAGCCCCAGCATTTT.

V gene TRBV2 combines with J gene TRBJ2-1; weak D call: TRBD2 (5 bases). The ends were cut back, 6 bases at V and 4 bases at J, with 13 bases in the middle. The CDR3 sequence is 14 residues long. Germline values: CDR1 SNHLY, CDR2 FYNNEI. CDR3 nucleotides: TGTGCCAGCAGGAGGGAATTAGGGTACAATGAGCAGTTCTTC. It encodes CASRRELGYNEQFF.

J is TRBJ1-4 and V is TRBV5-7; D call uncertain. TRBV5-7 is marked as an open reading frame, function uncertain. The V gene lost 1 base and the J gene lost 8 bases, with 24 bases spanning the gap. The CDR3 length is 18 residues. The CDR3 protein is CASSLLGPALFRNEKLFF. CDR3 in DNA: TGTGCCAGCAGCTTGTTGGGCCCAGCGCTATTCAGGAACGAAAAACTGTTTTTT.

The chain is built from TRBV3-1 (or the pseudogene TRBV3-2) and TRBJ2-2, with TRBD1 identical over 10 bases. The CDR3 runs 15 residues. Germline lookup yields CDR1 LGHDT and CDR2 YNNKEL (reference sequence). The junction had 4 bases not matched to a gene; V was cut back by 7 bases and J by 2 bases. CDR3 loop: CASTDRGLNTGELFF. The CDR3 region has the DNA TGTGCCAGCACCGACAGGGGGCTTAACACCGGGGAGCTGTTTTTT.

The chain joins TRBV19 to TRBJ2-7; D not certain. Trimming pared 6 bases from V and 3 bases from J, leaving 18 bases between. Looked up from germline, CDR1 is LNHDA and CDR2 is SQIVND (reference sequence). This CDR3 region has 15 residues. For the CDR3, the DNA is TGTGCCAGTAGCCGGTCACACGATAACCTCTACGAGCAGTACTTC. It is translated as CASSRSHDNLYEQYF.

The chain links TRBV29-1 to TRBJ2-7, with D uncertain. Trimming pared 2 bases from V and 5 bases from J, leaving 16 bases between. CDR1 is SQVTM and CDR2 is ANQGSEA in the germline V gene. The CDR3 totals 14 residues. The CDR3, as DNA: TGCAGCGTTGAATTGGGTCTCCGGCCTCACGAGCAGTACTTC. Translation gives CSVELGLRPHEQYF.

The chain couples TRBV6-2 or TRBV6-3 to TRBJ1-2; maybe TRBD1 (6 bases). V was pared by 5 bases and J by 4 bases, with 11 bases between. CDR1 is MNHEY, CDR2 SVGEGT, per germline. There are 13 residues in the CDR3. The CDR3, as DNA: TGTGCCAGCAGTCGCTCGGACAGCTATGGCTACACCTTC. Its translation: CASSRSDSYGYTF.

The chain employs TRBV9 and TRBJ1-6, with D possibly TRBD1 on 5 matching bases. The CDR3 runs 14 residues. Germline lookup yields CDR1 SGDLS and CDR2 YYNGEE. V lost 2 bases to trimming and J lost 9 bases, with 12 bases between them. The CDR3 loop reads CASSVGRAASPLHF. In DNA, the CDR3 is TGTGCCAGCAGCGTTGGCAGGGCGGCTTCACCCCTCCACTTT.

This clone was seen only once. This chain's CDR3 is CASSEDRGYRPQHF. CDR3 nucleotide sequence: TGTGCCAGCAGTGAGGACAGGGGCTATCGGCCCCAGCATTTT. The chain combines TRBV2 with TRBJ1-5; 9 bases fit TRBD1. Trimming took 3 bases from V and 9 from J; bases not matched to a gene: 6. CDR1 SNHLY and CDR2 FYNNEI come from the germline V gene. The CDR3 is made up of 14 amino acids.

For this clone: The same CDR3 can be traced to other DNA sequences in this sample. The chain uses TRBV27 and TRBJ2-7, with 10 nucleotides matching TRBD2. The germline gives CDR1 MNHEY, CDR2 SMNVEV (reference sequence). This CDR3 is 15 amino acids long. With 0 bases clipped from V and 3 bases from J, the junction kept 2 bases outside the gene matches. CDR3 region: CASSLSASGSYEQYF. The CDR3, as DNA: TGTGCCAGCAGTTTATCGGCTAGCGGGAGCTACGAGCAGTACTTC.

This rearrangement joins TRBV4-1 to TRBJ1-2; D gene uncertain. This CDR3 is 15 amino acids long. Trimming removed 1 base from V and 5 bases from J, with 14 bases in between. Germline V lookup: CDR1 MGHRA, CDR2 YSYEKL. The CDR3 loop is CASSQAEGSPYGYTF. The CDR3 DNA follows: TGCGCCAGCAGCCAAGCGGAAGGATCCCCATATGGCTACACCTTC.

This chain links TRBV7-2 with TRBJ2-7, with TRBD1 matching 12 bases. Germline CDR1 SGHTA, CDR2 FQGNSA. The CDR3 has 16 amino acids. J gave up 6 bases and V 2 bases, and 8 bases lay outside the gene matches. The CDR3 coding sequence is TGTGCCAGCAGCTTAATGGGACAGGGGGCGCCGGGCGAGCAGTACTTC. Its translation is CASSLMGQGAPGEQYF.

The chain carries TRBV4-3 and TRBJ1-5; D ambiguous. Germline values: CDR1 LGHNA, CDR2 YSLEER. The CDR3 runs to 13 residues. Trimming pared 2 bases from V and 4 bases from J, leaving 6 bases between. This chain's CDR3 is CASSQIVNQPQHF. CDR3 DNA: TGCGCCAGCAGCCAAATAGTGAATCAGCCCCAGCATTTT.

This clone was seen a single time. The chain is built from TRBV10-3 and TRBJ1-5, with D maybe TRBD1 (6 bases). The ends were cut back, 7 bases at V and 2 bases at J, with 15 bases in the middle. Per germline, CDR1 ENHRY and CDR2 SYGVKD. The CDR3 loop spans 15 amino acids. The CDR3 region is CAIKQGLEGNQPQHF. The DNA of the CDR3 is TGTGCCATCAAGCAGGGGCTTGAGGGCAATCAGCCCCAGCATTTT.

CDR3 nucleotides: TGTGCCAGCAGCTTGTCCACCATATATTTT. This codes for CASSLSTIYF. The rearrangement links TRBV5-8 to TRBJ1-3, with D unclear. V was pared by 1 base and J by 9 bases, with 2 bases between. The CDR3 sequence is 10 residues long. Germline loops: CDR1 SGHTS, CDR2 YDEGEE.

V usage is TRBV27 and J usage is TRBJ2-3; no clear D gene. Looked up from germline, CDR1 is MNHEY and CDR2 is SMNVEV (reference sequence). The length of the CDR3 is 15 residues. The V gene lost 0 bases and the J gene lost 2 bases, with 9 bases spanning the gap. CDR3 DNA: TGTGCCAGCAGTTTATCGGTCAGAGTCACAGATACGCAGTATTTT. Residues: CASSLSVRVTDTQYF.